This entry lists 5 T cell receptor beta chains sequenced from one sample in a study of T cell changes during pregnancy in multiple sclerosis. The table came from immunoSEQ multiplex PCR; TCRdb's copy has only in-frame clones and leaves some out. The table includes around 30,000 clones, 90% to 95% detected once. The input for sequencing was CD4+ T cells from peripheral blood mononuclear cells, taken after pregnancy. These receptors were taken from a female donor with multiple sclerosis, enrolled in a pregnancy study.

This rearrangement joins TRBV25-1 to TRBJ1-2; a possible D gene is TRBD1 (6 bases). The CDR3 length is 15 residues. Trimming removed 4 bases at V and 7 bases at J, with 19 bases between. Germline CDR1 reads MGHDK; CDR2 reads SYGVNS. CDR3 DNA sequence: TGTGCCAGCAGTGGTACAGGGATTTATTTGGGTGGCTACACCTTC. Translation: CASSGTGIYLGGYTF.

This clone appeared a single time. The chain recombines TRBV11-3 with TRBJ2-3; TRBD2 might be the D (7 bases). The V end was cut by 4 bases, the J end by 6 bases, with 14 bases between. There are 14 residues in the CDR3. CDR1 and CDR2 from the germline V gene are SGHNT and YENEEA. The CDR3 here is CASSSLGGPDTQYF. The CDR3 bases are TGTGCCAGCAGCTCCTTGGGGGGGCCCGATACGCAGTATTTT.

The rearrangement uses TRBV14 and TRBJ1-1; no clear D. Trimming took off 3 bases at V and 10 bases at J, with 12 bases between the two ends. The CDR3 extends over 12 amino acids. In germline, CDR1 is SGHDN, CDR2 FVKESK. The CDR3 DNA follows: TGTGCCAGCAGCCATCCAAGCGGGGTAGCTTTCTTT. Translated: CASSHPSGVAFF.

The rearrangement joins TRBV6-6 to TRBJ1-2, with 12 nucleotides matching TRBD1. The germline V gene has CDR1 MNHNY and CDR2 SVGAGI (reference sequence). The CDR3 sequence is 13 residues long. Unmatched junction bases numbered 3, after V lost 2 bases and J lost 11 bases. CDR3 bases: TGTGCCAGCAGTTACGGGACAGGGGGCCAGTACACCTTC. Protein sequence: CASSYGTGGQYTF.

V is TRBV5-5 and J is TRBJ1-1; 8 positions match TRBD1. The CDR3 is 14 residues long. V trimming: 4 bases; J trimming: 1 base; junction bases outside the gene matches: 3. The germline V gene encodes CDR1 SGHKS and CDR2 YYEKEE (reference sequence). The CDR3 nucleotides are TGTGCCAGCAGCCCAGGGGGCGCGAACACTGAAGCTTTCTTT. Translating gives CASSPGGANTEAFF.